What follows describes a single T cell receptor (beta chain). Sequencing was performed with immunoSEQ multiplex PCR; in TCRdb, only in-frame clones are kept and a portion is missing. Seen here are about 13,000 clones, roughly three quarters observed once, and the top ten hold roughly half. This sample was taken from a study of sequential checkpoint blockade in melanoma. In the study overall: Arm A got nivolumab then ipilimumab; arm B the reverse, 1:1.

Treatment given: randomized to nivolumab then ipilimumab (arm A) or the reverse (arm B). Sorted cells were live CD3+CD8+, lacking CD19 and CD56, from PBMCs. CDR1 and CDR2 from the germline V gene are SEHNR and FQNEAQ (reference sequence). CDR3 length equals 19 residues. V lost 5 bases to trimming and J lost 3 bases; unmatched junction nucleotides: 10. The TCR sequence derives from a human patient with melanoma. Some clones in this sample may be carry-over from other donors' samples. The sample was CD8+ T cells sorted from blood (inferred from file names), taken from a patient given nivolumab and ipilimumab in sequence. This sequence joins TRBV7-9 and TRBJ2-2; 15 positions agree with TRBD2. CDR3 coding DNA: TGTGCCAGCAGCGGTCGGACTAGCGGGGGGGCGGTGGACACCGGGGAGCTGTTTTTT. Its translation is CASSGRTSGGAVDTGELFF.